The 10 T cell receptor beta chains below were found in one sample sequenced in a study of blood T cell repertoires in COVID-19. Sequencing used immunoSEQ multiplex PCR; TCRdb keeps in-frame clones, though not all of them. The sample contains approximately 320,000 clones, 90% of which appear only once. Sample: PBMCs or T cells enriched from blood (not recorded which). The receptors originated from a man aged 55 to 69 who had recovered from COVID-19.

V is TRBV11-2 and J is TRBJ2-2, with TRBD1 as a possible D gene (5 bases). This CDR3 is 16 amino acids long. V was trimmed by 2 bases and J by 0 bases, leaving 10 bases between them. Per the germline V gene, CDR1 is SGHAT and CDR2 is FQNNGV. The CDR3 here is CASSLSAGTNTGELFF. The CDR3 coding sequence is TGTGCCAGCAGCTTATCGGCAGGGACGAACACCGGGGAGCTGTTTTTT.

CDR3 nucleotide sequence: TGCGCCAGCAGCCAAGATTGGGCAGGCAATCAGCCCCAGCATTTT. Protein: CASSQDWAGNQPQHF. V is TRBV4-3 and J is TRBJ1-5; no definite D call. CDR1 is LGHNA and CDR2 is YSLEER in the germline V gene. The CDR3 runs 15 residues. V gave up 0 bases and J gave up 2 bases, with 8 bases separating them.

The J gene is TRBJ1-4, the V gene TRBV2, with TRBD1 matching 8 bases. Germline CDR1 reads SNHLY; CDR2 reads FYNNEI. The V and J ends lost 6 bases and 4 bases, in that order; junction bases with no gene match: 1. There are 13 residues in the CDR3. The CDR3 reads CASRGQVNEKLFF. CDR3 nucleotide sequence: TGTGCCAGCAGGGGACAGGTTAATGAAAAACTGTTTTTT.

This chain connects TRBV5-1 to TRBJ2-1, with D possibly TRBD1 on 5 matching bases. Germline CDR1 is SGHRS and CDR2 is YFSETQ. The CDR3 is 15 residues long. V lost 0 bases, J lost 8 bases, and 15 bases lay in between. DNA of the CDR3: TGCGCCAGCAGCTTGGAGTCCAGGGTTCGCGATGAGCAGTTCTTC. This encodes CASSLESRVRDEQFF.

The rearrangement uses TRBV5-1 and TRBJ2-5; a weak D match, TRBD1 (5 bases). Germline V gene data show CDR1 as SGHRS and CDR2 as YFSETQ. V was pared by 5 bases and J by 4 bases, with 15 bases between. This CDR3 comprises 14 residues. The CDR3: CASSLGATTETQYF. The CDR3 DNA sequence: TGCGCCAGCAGTCTTGGGGCAACTACAGAGACCCAGTACTTC.

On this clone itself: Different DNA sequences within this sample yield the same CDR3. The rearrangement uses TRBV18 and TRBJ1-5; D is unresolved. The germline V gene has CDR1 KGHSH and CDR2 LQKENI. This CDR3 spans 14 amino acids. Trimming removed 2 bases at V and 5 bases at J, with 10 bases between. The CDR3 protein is CASSPALGDQPQHF. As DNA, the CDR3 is TGTGCCAGCTCACCAGCCCTCGGGGATCAGCCCCAGCATTTT. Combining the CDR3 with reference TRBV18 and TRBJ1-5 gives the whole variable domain NAGVMQNPRHLVRRRGQEARLRCSPMKGHSHVYWYRQLPEEGLKFMVYLQKENIIDESGMPKERFSAEFPKEGPSILRIQQVVRGDSAAYFCASSPALGDQPQHFGDGTRLSIL.

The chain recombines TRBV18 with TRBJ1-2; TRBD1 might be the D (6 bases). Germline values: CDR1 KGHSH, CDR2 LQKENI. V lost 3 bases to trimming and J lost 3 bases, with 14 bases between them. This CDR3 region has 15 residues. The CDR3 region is CASSPQPRTDYGYTF. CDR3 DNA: TGTGCCAGCTCACCCCAACCCAGGACAGACTATGGCTACACCTTC.

In DNA form, the CDR3 reads TGCAGCGTTGATAAAGGGGAAGATACGCAGTATTTT. Amino acids: CSVDKGEDTQYF. The V gene is TRBV29-1, the J gene TRBJ2-3; a possible D gene is TRBD1 (5 bases). V lost 3 bases, J lost 5 bases, and 9 bases lay in between. Looked up from germline, CDR1 is SQVTM and CDR2 is ANQGSEA. The CDR3 loop spans 12 amino acids.

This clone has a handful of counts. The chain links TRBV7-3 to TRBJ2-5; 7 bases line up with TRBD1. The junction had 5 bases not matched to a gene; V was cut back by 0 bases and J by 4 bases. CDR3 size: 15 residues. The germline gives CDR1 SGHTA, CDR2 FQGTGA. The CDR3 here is CASSLTGGALETQYF. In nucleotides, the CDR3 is TGTGCCAGCAGCTTAACAGGGGGCGCGCTAGAGACCCAGTACTTC.

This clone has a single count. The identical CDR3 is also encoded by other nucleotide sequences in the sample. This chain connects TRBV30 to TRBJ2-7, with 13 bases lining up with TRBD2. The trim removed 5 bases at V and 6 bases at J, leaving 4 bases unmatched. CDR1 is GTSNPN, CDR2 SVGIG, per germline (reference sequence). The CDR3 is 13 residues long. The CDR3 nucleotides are TGTGCCTGGGGACTAGCGGGAGTCTCCGAGCAGTACTTC. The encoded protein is CAWGLAGVSEQYF.